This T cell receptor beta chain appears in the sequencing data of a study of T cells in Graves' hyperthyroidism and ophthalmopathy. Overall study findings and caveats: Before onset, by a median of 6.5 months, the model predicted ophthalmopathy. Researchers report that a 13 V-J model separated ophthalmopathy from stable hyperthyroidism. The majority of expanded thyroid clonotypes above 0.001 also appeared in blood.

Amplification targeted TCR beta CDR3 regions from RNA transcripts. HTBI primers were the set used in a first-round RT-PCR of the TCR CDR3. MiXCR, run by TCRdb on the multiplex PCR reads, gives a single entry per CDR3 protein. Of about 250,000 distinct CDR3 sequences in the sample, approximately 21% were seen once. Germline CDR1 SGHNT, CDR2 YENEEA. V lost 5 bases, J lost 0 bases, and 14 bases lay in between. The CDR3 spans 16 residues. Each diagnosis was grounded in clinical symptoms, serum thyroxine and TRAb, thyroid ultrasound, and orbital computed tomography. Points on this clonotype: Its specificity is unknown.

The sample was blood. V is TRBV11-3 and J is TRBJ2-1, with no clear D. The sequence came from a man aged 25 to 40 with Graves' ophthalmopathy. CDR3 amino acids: CASSQDSVSSYNEQFF. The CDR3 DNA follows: TGTGCCAGCAGCCAAGATTCGGTGAGCTCCTACAATGAGCAGTTCTTC.